Listed below are T cell receptor beta chains from one sample, sequenced in a study of blood T cell repertoires in COVID-19. The table came from immunoSEQ multiplex PCR; TCRdb's copy has only in-frame clones and leaves some out. This table holds around 450,000 clones, about 90% found once. The specimen sequenced was PBMCs or T cells enriched from blood (not recorded which). These receptors were collected from a young woman with acute COVID-19. Both conserved end residues are part of each CDR3. A D gene is named only where the DNA matches it firmly. For some rows the clone size is stated as once, few or many, or as a class when expanded; others skip it.

j_call clone_size v_call d_call cdr3_aa cdr3_nt
TRBJ2-7 . TRBV7-9 TRBD1 CASSNDRGLYEQYF TGTGCCAGCAGCAATGACAGGGGGCTCTACGAGCAGTACTTC
TRBJ1-4 . TRBV9 TRBD1 CASSPGQGFNEKLFF TGTGCCAGCAGCCCGGGACAGGGGTTTAATGAAAAACTGTTTTTT
TRBJ2-7 . TRBV19 TRBD2 CASRVSLAGYYEQYF TGTGCCAGTAGAGTTTCACTAGCGGGGTACTACGAGCAGTACTTC
TRBJ2-1 . TRBV30 TRBD1 CAWRTGYDNEQFF TGTGCCTGGAGGACAGGGTACGACAATGAGCAGTTCTTC
TRBJ2-2 . TRBV19 . CASSMAGSNTGELFF TGTGCCAGTAGTATGGCGGGATCGAACACCGGGGAGCTGTTTTTT
TRBJ1-1 . TRBV9 . CASSAGGSEAFF TGTGCCAGCAGCGCCGGAGGTTCTGAAGCTTTCTTT
TRBJ1-5 . TRBV28 . CASSSYSAGGLPQPQHF TGTGCCAGCAGTTCCTACTCGGCAGGCGGGCTTCCTCAGCCCCAGCATTTT
TRBJ2-3 once TRBV20-1 . CSASVGTTDTQYF TGCAGTGCTAGTGTGGGGACAACGGATACGCAGTATTTT
TRBJ1-1 few TRBV6-5 . CASQRARDPNTEAFF TGTGCCAGCCAGCGAGCACGTGACCCGAACACTGAAGCTTTCTTT
TRBJ2-3 . TRBV7-2 . CASSFQRAITDTQYF TGTGCCAGCAGCTTCCAGCGGGCGATCACAGATACGCAGTATTTT
TRBJ2-7 . TRBV7-2 TRBD2 CASSLGSSGAGGRGPEYF TGTGCCAGCAGCTTAGGATCCTCCGGGGCGGGAGGTAGGGGTCCGGAGTACTTC
TRBJ2-4 once TRBV6-2/TRBV6-3 TRBD1 CASSNDRGVIQYF TGTGCCAGCAGCAATGACAGGGGGGTCATTCAGTACTTC
TRBJ2-5 . TRBV28 TRBD2 CASSNPGTSEETQYF TGTGCCAGCAGTAACCCCGGGACTAGCGAAGAGACCCAGTACTTC
TRBJ2-3 . TRBV5-1 . CASSVAGTQADTQYF TGCGCCAGCAGCGTAGCCGGGACTCAAGCAGATACGCAGTATTTT
TRBJ1-2 . TRBV11-2 . CASSLGGLLTF TGTGCCAGCAGCCTTGGAGGGCTCCTAACCTTC
TRBJ2-7 . TRBV6-1 . CASSVRGQLNSYEQYF TGTGCCAGCAGTGTCCGAGGACAGCTAAACTCCTACGAGCAGTACTTC
TRBJ2-7 . TRBV4-2 TRBD2 CASSQASGSVGWEQYF TGTGCCAGCAGCCAAGCTAGCGGGTCCGTCGGTTGGGAGCAGTACTTC